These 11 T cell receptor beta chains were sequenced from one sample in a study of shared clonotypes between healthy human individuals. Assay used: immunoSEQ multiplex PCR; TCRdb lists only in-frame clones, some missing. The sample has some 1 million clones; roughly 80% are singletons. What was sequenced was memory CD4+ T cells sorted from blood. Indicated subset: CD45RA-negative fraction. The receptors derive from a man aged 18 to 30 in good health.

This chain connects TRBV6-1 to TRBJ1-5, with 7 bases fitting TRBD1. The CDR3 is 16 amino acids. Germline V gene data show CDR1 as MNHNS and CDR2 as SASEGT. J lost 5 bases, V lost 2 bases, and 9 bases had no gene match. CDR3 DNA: TGTGCCAGCAGTGAATTTCCGGGACAGATCTATCAGCCCCAGCATTTT. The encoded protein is CASSEFPGQIYQPQHF.

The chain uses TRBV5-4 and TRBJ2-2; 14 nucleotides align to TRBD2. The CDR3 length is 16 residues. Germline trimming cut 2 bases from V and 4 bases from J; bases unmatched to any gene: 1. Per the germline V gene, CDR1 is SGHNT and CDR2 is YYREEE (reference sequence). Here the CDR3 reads CASSLGTSGGTGELFF. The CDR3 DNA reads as TGTGCCAGCAGCTTAGGGACTAGCGGGGGCACCGGGGAGCTGTTTTTT.

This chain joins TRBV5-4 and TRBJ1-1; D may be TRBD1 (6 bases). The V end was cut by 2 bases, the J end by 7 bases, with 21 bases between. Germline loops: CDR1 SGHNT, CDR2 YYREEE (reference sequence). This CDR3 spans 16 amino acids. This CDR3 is CASSLDGRGGQDEAFF. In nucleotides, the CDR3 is TGTGCCAGCAGCTTAGATGGTAGAGGGGGGCAAGATGAAGCTTTCTTT.

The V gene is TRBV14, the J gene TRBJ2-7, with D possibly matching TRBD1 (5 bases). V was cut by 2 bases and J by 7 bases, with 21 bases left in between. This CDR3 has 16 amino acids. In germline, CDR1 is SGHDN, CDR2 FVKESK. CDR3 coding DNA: TGTGCCAGCAGCCAACAGGGAACCCACTTGATGGTTGAGCAGTACTTC. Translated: CASSQQGTHLMVEQYF.

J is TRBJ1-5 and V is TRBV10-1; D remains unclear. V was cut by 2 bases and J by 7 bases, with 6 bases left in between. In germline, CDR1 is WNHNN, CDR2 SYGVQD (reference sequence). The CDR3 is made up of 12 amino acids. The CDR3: CASSEGGQPQHF. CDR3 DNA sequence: TGCGCCAGCAGTGAGGGTGGACAGCCCCAGCATTTT.

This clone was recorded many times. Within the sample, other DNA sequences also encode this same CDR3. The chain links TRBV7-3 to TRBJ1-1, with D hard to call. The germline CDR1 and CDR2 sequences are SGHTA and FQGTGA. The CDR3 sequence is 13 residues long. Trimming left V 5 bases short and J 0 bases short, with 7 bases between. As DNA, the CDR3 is TGTGCCAGCAGCCTAGACATGAACACTGAAGCTTTCTTT. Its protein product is CASSLDMNTEAFF.

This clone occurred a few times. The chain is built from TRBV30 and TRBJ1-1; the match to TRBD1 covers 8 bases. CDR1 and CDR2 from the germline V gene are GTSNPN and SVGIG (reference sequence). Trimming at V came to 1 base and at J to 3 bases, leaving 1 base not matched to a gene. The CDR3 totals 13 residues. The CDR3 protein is CAWSDRGYTEAFF. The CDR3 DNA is TGTGCCTGGAGTGACAGGGGGTACACTGAAGCTTTCTTT. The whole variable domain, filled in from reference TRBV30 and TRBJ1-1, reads SQTIHQWPATLVQPVGSPLSLECTVEGTSNPNLYWYRQAAGRGLQLLFYSVGIGQISSEVPQNLSASRPQDRQFILSSKKLLLSDSGFYLCAWSDRGYTEAFFGQGTRLTVV.

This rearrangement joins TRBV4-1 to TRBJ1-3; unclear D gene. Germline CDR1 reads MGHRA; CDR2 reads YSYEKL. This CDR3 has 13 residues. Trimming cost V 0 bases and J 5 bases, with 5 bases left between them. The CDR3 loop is CASSQDGRNTIYF. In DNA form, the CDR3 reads TGCGCCAGCAGCCAAGATGGTAGAAACACCATATATTTT.

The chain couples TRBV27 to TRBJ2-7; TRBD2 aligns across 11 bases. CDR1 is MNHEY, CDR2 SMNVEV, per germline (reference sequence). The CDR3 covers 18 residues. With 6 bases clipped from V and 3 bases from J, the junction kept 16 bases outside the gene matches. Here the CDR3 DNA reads TGTGCCAGCAGCCGGGCTTCGGGACTAGCGGAAACGGACTACGAGCAGTACTTC. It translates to CASSRASGLAETDYEQYF.

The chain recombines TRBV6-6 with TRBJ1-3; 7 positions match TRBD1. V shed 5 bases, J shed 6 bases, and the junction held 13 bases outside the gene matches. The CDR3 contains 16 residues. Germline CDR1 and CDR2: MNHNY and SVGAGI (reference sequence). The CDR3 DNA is TGTGCCAGCAGTCCAAGACAGGGAGGAGGAGAAAACACCATATATTTT. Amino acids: CASSPRQGGGENTIYF.

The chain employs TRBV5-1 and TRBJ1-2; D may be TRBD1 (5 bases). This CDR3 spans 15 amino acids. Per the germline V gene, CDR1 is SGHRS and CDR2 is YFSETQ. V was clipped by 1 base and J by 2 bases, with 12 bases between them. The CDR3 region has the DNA TGCGCCAGCAGCTTGTTGGGGGAGGGAAACTATGGCTACACCTTC. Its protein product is CASSLLGEGNYGYTF. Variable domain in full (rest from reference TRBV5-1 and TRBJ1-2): KAGVTQTPRYLIKTRGQQVTLSCSPISGHRSVSWYQQTPGQGLQFLFEYFSETQRNKGNFPGRFSGRQFSNSRSEMNVSTLELGDSALYLCASSLLGEGNYGYTFGSGTRLTVV.